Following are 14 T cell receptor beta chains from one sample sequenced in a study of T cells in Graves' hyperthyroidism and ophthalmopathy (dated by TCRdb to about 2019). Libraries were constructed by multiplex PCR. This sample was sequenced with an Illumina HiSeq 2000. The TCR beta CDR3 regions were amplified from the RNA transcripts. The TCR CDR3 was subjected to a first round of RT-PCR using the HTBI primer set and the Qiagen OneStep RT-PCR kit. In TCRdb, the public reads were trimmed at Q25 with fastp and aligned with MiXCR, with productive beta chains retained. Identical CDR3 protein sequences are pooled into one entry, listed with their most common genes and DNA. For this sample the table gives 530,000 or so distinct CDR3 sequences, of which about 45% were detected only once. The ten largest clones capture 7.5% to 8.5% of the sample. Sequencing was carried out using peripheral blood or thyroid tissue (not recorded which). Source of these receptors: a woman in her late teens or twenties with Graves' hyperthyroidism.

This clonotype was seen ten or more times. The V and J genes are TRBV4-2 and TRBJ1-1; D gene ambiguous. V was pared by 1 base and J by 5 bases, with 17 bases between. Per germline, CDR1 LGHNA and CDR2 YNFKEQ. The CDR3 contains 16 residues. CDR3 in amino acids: CASSQARVQYRTEAFF. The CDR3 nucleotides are TGTGCCAGCAGCCAAGCGCGGGTACAGTACAGAACTGAAGCTTTCTTT.

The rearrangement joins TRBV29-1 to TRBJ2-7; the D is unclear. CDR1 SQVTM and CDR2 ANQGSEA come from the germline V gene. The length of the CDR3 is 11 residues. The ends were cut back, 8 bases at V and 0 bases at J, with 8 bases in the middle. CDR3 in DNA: TGCAGCTTATCCCCCTCCTACGAGCAGTACTTC. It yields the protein CSLSPSYEQYF.

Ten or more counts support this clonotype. CDR3 coding DNA: TGCGCCAGCAGACGGGAGGGCCTCTCTGGGGCCAACGTCCTGACTTTC. Amino acid sequence: CASRREGLSGANVLTF. The V and J genes are TRBV5-1 and TRBJ2-6; 8 nucleotides align to TRBD2. CDR1 and CDR2 from the germline V gene are SGHRS and YFSETQ. The CDR3 spans 16 residues. J lost 0 bases, V lost 5 bases, and 4 bases had no gene match.

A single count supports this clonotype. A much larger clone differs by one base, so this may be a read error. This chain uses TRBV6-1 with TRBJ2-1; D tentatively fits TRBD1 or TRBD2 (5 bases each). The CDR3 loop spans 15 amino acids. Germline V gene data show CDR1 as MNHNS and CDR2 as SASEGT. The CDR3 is CATSEWGIRENEQFF. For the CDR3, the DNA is TGTGCCACCAGTGAATGGGGGATTAGAGAGAATGAGCAGTTCTTC.

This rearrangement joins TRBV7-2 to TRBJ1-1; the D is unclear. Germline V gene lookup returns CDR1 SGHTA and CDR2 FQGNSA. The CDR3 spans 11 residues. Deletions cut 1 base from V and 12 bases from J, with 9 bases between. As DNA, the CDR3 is TGTGCCAGCAGCTTAGGGCAGAAGACTTTCTTT. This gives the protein CASSLGQKTFF.

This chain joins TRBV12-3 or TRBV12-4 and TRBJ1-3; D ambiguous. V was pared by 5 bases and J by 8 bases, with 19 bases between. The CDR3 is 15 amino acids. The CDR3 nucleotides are TGTGCCAGCAGTATCGAAGGGAGCGGTGGCTACACCATATATTTT. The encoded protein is CASSIEGSGGYTIYF.

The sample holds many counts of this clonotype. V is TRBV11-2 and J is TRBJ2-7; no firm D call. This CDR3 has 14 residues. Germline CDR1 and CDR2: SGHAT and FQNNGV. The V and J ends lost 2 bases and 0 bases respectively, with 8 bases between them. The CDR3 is CASSLPRRSYEQYF. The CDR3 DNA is TGTGCCAGCAGCTTACCCCGACGCTCCTACGAGCAGTACTTC.

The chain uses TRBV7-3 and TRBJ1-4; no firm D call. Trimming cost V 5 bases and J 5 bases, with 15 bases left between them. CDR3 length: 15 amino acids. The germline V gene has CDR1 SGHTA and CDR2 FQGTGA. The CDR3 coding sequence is TGTGCCAGCAGCCCTGACACCGGACTCAATGAAAAACTGTTTTTT. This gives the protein CASSPDTGLNEKLFF. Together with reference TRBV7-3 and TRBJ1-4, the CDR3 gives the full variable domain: GAGVSQTPSNKVTEKGKYVELRCDPISGHTALYWYRQSLGQGPEFLIYFQGTGAADDSGLPNDRFFAVRPEGSVSTLKIQRTERGDSAVYLCASSPDTGLNEKLFFGSGTQLSVL.

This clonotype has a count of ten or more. DNA of the CDR3: TGTGCCAGCAGCCCCAGGACAGGAGCCTATGGCTACACCTTC. Its translation is CASSPRTGAYGYTF. This sequence joins TRBV3-1 and TRBJ1-2; the match to TRBD1 covers 7 bases. Germline lookup yields CDR1 LGHDT and CDR2 YNNKEL (reference sequence). This CDR3 has 14 amino acids. The ends lost 4 bases at V and 4 bases at J; junction bases unmatched: 6.

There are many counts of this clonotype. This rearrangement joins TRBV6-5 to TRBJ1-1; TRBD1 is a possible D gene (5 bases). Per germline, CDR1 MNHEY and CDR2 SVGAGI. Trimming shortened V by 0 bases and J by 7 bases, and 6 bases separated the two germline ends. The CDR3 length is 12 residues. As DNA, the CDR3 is TGTGCCAGCAGTTACTCAGGGGTTGAAGCTTTCTTT. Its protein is CASSYSGVEAFF.

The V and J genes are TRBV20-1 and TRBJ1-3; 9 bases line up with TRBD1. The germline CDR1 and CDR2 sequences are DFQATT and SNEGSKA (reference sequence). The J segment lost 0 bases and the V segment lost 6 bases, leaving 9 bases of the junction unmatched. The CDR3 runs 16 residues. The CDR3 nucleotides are TGCAGTGCGACACAGGGGGCTAGCCCCTCTGGAAACACCATATATTTT. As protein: CSATQGASPSGNTIYF.

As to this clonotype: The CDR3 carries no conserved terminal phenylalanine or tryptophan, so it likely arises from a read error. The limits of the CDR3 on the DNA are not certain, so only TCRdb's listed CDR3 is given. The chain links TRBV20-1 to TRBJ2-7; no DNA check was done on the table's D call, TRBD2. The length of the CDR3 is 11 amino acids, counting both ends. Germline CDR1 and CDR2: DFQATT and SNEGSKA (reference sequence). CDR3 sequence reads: CSASSQPTRTS.

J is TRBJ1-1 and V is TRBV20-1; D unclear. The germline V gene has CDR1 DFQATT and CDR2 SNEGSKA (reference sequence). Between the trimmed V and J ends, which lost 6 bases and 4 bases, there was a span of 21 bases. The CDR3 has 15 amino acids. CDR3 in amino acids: CSASSLMRVSTEAFF. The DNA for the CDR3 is TGCAGTGCCAGCAGTTTAATGAGGGTTTCCACTGAAGCTTTCTTT.

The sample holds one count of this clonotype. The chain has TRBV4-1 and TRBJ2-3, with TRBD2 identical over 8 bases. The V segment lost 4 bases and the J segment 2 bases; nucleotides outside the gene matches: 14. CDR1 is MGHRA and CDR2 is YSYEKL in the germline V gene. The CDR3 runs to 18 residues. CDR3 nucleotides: TGCGCCAGCAGCCGAACCTTACTAGCGGCCCACGTCACAGATACGCAGTATTTT. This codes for CASSRTLLAAHVTDTQYF.